Shown below are 32 T cell receptor beta chains from a single sample sequenced in a study of spatial heterogeneity in lung cancer. TCRdb called the 5' RACE reads again in MiXCR, with one record for every CDR3 protein. This table has tens of thousands of distinct CDR3 sequences, 7.5% to 10% appearing once. Time point here: sample taken at primary tumor resection. From tumor, nontumor lung or frozen PBMC, whole RNA was taken unsorted for sequencing. The specimen was PBMCs, collected at surgery. The receptors derive from a male donor with early-stage non-small cell lung cancer.

This chain connects TRBV29-1 to TRBJ1-5; D may be TRBD1 (5 bases). Germline-derived CDR1 and CDR2 are SQVTM and ANQGSEA. The CDR3 runs 14 residues. V lost 4 bases and J 7 bases, leaving 17 bases between the germline ends. CDR3 sequence (DNA): TGCAGCGTTGCGGTAACAGCGGGGGGACAGCCCCAGCATTTT. Translated, it gives CSVAVTAGGQPQHF.

The rearrangement joins TRBV12-3 or TRBV12-4 to TRBJ1-5; TRBD1 is a possible D gene (6 bases). Trimming shortened V by 7 bases and J by 2 bases, and 12 bases separated the two germline ends. The CDR3 extends over 14 amino acids. CDR3 in DNA: TGTGCCAGCACCGGACAGACGGGCAATCAGCCCCAGCATTTT. Its protein is CASTGQTGNQPQHF.

The CDR3 spells CASSRGSNQPQHF. The CDR3 nucleotides are TGTGCCAGCAGTCGGGGTAGCAATCAGCCCCAGCATTTT. The chain links TRBV2 to TRBJ1-5; D is uncertain. This CDR3 has 13 amino acids. Germline CDR1 SNHLY, CDR2 FYNNEI. Trimming pared 5 bases from V and 0 bases from J, leaving 5 bases between.

In this sample, this clonotype turned up a few times. V usage is TRBV11-2 and J usage is TRBJ2-3; D possibly uses TRBD1 or TRBD2 (5 bases each). The germline gives CDR1 SGHAT, CDR2 FQNNGV. V was cut by 1 base and J by 2 bases, with 10 bases left in between. The CDR3 has 15 residues. The CDR3 loop reads CASSLVGADTDTQYF. The CDR3, as DNA: TGTGCCAGCAGCTTAGTCGGGGCAGACACAGATACGCAGTATTTT.

This clonotype was observed a handful of times. The chain has TRBV5-1 and TRBJ2-3; 12 bases are a match to TRBD2. From germline, CDR1 is SGHRS and CDR2 YFSETQ. This CDR3 spans 16 amino acids. After removal of 2 bases from V and 0 bases from J, the junction contained 1 base not matched to a gene. The CDR3 protein is CASSFGTSGSTDTQYF. In DNA form, the CDR3 reads TGCGCCAGCAGCTTCGGGACTAGCGGGAGCACAGATACGCAGTATTTT.

This clonotype was counted ten times or more. This rearrangement joins TRBV19 to TRBJ1-4; perhaps TRBD1 as D (5 bases). The CDR3 totals 15 residues. The V gene's germline CDR1 is LNHDA and CDR2 SQIVND (reference sequence). V shed 6 bases and J shed 0 bases, with 11 bases lying between them. The CDR3 spells CASRTDGATNEKLFF. In DNA form, the CDR3 reads TGTGCCAGTAGGACAGACGGTGCAACTAATGAAAAACTGTTTTTT.

The chain combines TRBV6-2 or TRBV6-3 with TRBJ1-1; 8 bases map to TRBD1. V was pared by 4 bases and J by 5 bases, with 18 bases of the junction left unmatched. The V gene's germline CDR1 is MNHEY and CDR2 SVGEGT. This CDR3 has 18 residues. CDR3 in DNA: TGTGCCAGCAGTTCGGCCAGGGGGCGAGGGAGGAGCAAGACTGAAGCTTTCTTT. Protein: CASSSARGRGRSKTEAFF.

This clonotype appeared many times. The chain is built from TRBV9 and TRBJ1-4, with D tentatively TRBD1 (6 bases). The V gene's germline CDR1 is SGDLS and CDR2 YYNGEE. With 0 bases removed from V and 0 bases from J, the gap between germline ends came to 12 bases. This CDR3 spans 17 amino acids. CDR3 sequence (DNA): TGTGCCAGCAGCGTAGGACAGGCCTTAACAACTAATGAAAAACTGTTTTTT. Its protein is CASSVGQALTTNEKLFF.

This clonotype was counted between two and nine times. The rearrangement joins TRBV5-1 to TRBJ2-1, with 9 bases matching TRBD2. In germline, CDR1 is SGHRS, CDR2 YFSETQ. This CDR3 has 16 residues. V lost 0 bases and J lost 3; bases outside the gene matches: 4. CDR3 in amino acids: CASSLAATSGYNEQFF. CDR3 nucleotide sequence: TGCGCCAGCAGCTTGGCCGCGACTAGCGGCTACAATGAGCAGTTCTTC.

V gene TRBV7-8 combines with J gene TRBJ1-6; no reliable D call. Trimming removed 2 bases from V and 0 bases from J, with 14 bases in between. CDR3 length equals 18 residues. CDR1 is SGHVS and CDR2 is FQNEAQ in the germline V gene. The CDR3 reads CASSLLGLPSSYNSPLHF. CDR3 bases: TGTGCCAGCAGCTTACTGGGTCTGCCGAGCTCCTATAATTCACCCCTCCACTTT.

A few counts support this clonotype. The V gene is TRBV12-3 or TRBV12-4, the J gene TRBJ2-7, with D perhaps being TRBD1 or TRBD2 (5 bases each). The V end lost 1 base, the J end lost 3 bases, and 13 bases lay between the germline ends. CDR3 length equals 15 residues. CDR3 coding DNA: TGTGCCAGCAGTTTAGGGGGACCGCAGATCTACGAGCAGTACTTC. This gives the protein CASSLGGPQIYEQYF.

This clonotype occurred many times. The gene calls are TRBV5-1 and TRBJ2-7, with D perhaps being TRBD1 or TRBD2 (5 bases each). This CDR3 is 11 amino acids long. V dropped 5 bases and J dropped 3 bases, with 6 bases sitting between them. CDR1 and CDR2 (germline): SGHRS, YFSETQ. In DNA, the CDR3 is TGCGCCAGCAGTGGGGGCTACGAGCAGTACTTC. Translated: CASSGGYEQYF.

The J gene is TRBJ2-3, the V gene TRBV3-1, with no clear D. Trimming pared 2 bases from V and 1 base from J, leaving 7 bases between. Germline CDR1 reads LGHDT; CDR2 reads YNNKEL (reference sequence). There are 14 residues in the CDR3. The CDR3 reads CASSQSKRTDTQYF. The CDR3 DNA reads as TGTGCCAGCAGCCAATCTAAGCGCACAGATACGCAGTATTTT.

This clonotype has just a few counts. The chain carries TRBV2 and TRBJ2-3, with D uncertain. The V end was cut by 5 bases, the J end by 6 bases, with 15 bases between. CDR1 is SNHLY, CDR2 FYNNEI, per germline. This CDR3 comprises 14 residues. This chain's CDR3 is CASSKGPPPDTQYF. CDR3 nucleotides: TGTGCCAGCAGTAAGGGCCCCCCCCCGGATACGCAGTATTTT.

This clonotype came up many times. V and J are TRBV5-8 and TRBJ2-3; no reliable D call. This CDR3 is 13 amino acids long. The V end lost 7 bases, the J end lost 0 bases, and 9 bases lay between the germline ends. Germline V CDR1 and CDR2: SGHTS, YDEGEE. In nucleotides, the CDR3 is TGTGCCAGCCACGGATCTAGCACAGATACGCAGTATTTT. It encodes CASHGSSTDTQYF. Based on the CDR3 plus reference TRBV5-8 and TRBJ2-3, the full variable domain is EAGVTQSPTHLIKTRGQQATLRCSPISGHTSVYWYQQALGLGLQFLLWYDEGEERNRGNFPPRFSGRQFPNYSSELNVNALELEDSALYLCASHGSSTDTQYFGPGTRLTVL.

This clonotype occurred a few times. In DNA form, the CDR3 reads TGTGCCAGCAGCCAAGATTGGGGCGCAAAGCAGTTCTTC. It translates to CASSQDWGAKQFF. The genes are TRBV3-1 and TRBJ2-1; possible D gene TRBD1, 5 bases. V lost 0 bases, J lost 11 bases, and 11 bases lay in between. The germline gives CDR1 LGHDT, CDR2 YNNKEL (reference sequence). This CDR3 region has 13 residues.

The V gene is TRBV5-1, the J gene TRBJ1-2; D may be TRBD1 (5 bases). Trimming stripped 0 bases from V and 2 bases from J, with 11 bases between. This CDR3 has 15 residues. Germline-derived CDR1 and CDR2 are SGHRS and YFSETQ. The CDR3 nucleotides are TGCGCCAGCAGCTTGGAGGGACCCCTGAACTATGGCTACACCTTC. This translates into CASSLEGPLNYGYTF.

The chain links TRBV11-2 to TRBJ2-3, with 7 bases that match TRBD2. There are 16 residues in the CDR3. Germline CDR1 is SGHAT and CDR2 is FQNNGV. V gave up 3 bases and J gave up 2 bases; unmatched junction bases: 8. CDR3 region: CASSFSLARNTDTQYF. In nucleotides, the CDR3 is TGTGCCAGCAGCTTCTCACTAGCGAGAAACACAGATACGCAGTATTTT.

This clonotype was counted between two and nine times. J is TRBJ1-2 and V is TRBV6-1; 9 bases match TRBD1. V lost 6 bases to trimming and J lost 3 bases; unmatched junction nucleotides: 5. This CDR3 is 14 amino acids long. Germline V CDR1 and CDR2: MNHNS, SASEGT. The CDR3 DNA is TGTGCCAGCAGGATACAGGGGGCGGACTATGGCTACACCTTC. Amino acid sequence: CASRIQGADYGYTF.

This clonotype was observed at least ten times. CDR3 amino acids: CASLREGLGYYEQYF. The CDR3 nucleotides are TGTGCCAGCTTAAGAGAAGGGCTAGGATACTACGAGCAGTACTTC. The V gene is TRBV28, the J gene TRBJ2-7; D gene ambiguous. Looked up from germline, CDR1 is MDHEN and CDR2 is SYDVKM. The CDR3 contains 15 residues. Trimming took off 8 bases at V and 3 bases at J, with 20 bases between the two ends.

The genes are TRBV11-1 and TRBJ2-1; the D gene is possibly TRBD2 (7 bases). Germline assignment: CDR1 SGHAT and CDR2 FQDESV (reference sequence). Trimming took 5 bases from V and 6 from J, leaving 17 bases between them. This CDR3 is built from 15 residues. The CDR3 DNA follows: TGTGCCAGCAGCCGGACGGGGGGCCCTCTCAATGAGCAGTTCTTC. It encodes CASSRTGGPLNEQFF.

The V and J genes are TRBV3-1 and TRBJ1-6, with 8 nucleotides matching TRBD1. V trimming: 7 bases; J trimming: 4 bases; junction bases outside the gene matches: 3. This CDR3 has 14 residues. The germline V gene encodes CDR1 LGHDT and CDR2 YNNKEL (reference sequence). CDR3 nucleotide sequence: TGTGCCAGCACGAACAGGGGGTATAATTCACCCCTCCACTTT. It codes for CASTNRGYNSPLHF.

The rearrangement uses TRBV11-3 and TRBJ2-3; D is unclear. The ends were cut back, 0 bases at V and 0 bases at J, with 13 bases in the middle. Germline assignment: CDR1 SGHNT and CDR2 YENEEA. There are 17 residues in the CDR3. CDR3 coding DNA: TGTGCCAGCAGCTTAGATCGCGGACCGGGTAGCACAGATACGCAGTATTTT. Translated: CASSLDRGPGSTDTQYF.

This clonotype was seen many times. CDR3 in DNA: TGCGCCAGCAGCTTGGAAGCCAGCCCCTTGAATGGCTACACCTTC. The encoded protein is CASSLEASPLNGYTF. The chain combines TRBV5-1 with TRBJ1-2; D uncertain. Germline V gene sequence: CDR1 SGHRS, CDR2 YFSETQ. CDR3 length equals 15 residues. With 0 bases removed from V and 6 bases from J, the gap between germline ends came to 15 bases.

This clonotype came up a few times. The chain employs TRBV19 and TRBJ2-1; 8 positions agree with TRBD2. After removal of 5 bases from V and 1 base from J, the junction contained 4 bases not matched to a gene. The CDR3 is made up of 15 amino acids. Germline assignment: CDR1 LNHDA and CDR2 SQIVND (reference sequence). The CDR3 DNA reads as TGTGCCAGTAGTGTGAGCGGGGGTTCCTACAATGAGCAGTTCTTC. Protein sequence: CASSVSGGSYNEQFF. The full variable domain, in which reference TRBV19 and TRBJ2-1 provide the parts outside the CDR3, is DGGITQSPKYLFRKEGQNVTLSCEQNLNHDAMYWYRQDPGQGLRLIYYSQIVNDFQKGDIAEGYSVSREKKESFPLTVTSAQKNPTAFYLCASSVSGGSYNEQFFGPGTRLTVL.

The rearrangement uses TRBV2 and TRBJ2-2, with TRBD1 identical over 8 bases. Germline V gene sequence: CDR1 SNHLY, CDR2 FYNNEI. Losses at the gene ends were 1 base for V and 1 base for J; bases not matched to a gene: 2. There are 16 residues in the CDR3. CDR3 DNA sequence: TGTGCCAGCAGTGAAGGGACAGGGAGGAACACCGGGGAGCTGTTTTTT. It translates to CASSEGTGRNTGELFF. The full variable domain, its missing parts supplied by reference TRBV2 and TRBJ2-2, is EPEVTQTPSHQVTQMGQEVILRCVPISNHLYFYWYRQILGQKVEFLVSFYNNEISEKSEIFDDQFSVERPDGSNFTLKIRSTKLEDSAMYFCASSEGTGRNTGELFFGEGSRLTVL.

This clonotype was found many times. V and J are TRBV20-1 and TRBJ1-2; perhaps TRBD1 as D (5 bases). Germline-derived CDR1 and CDR2 are DFQATT and SNEGSKA (reference sequence). V shed 6 bases and J shed 4 bases, with 18 bases lying between them. This CDR3 contains 14 residues. CDR3: CSAGEGQRSYGYTF. In DNA form, the CDR3 reads TGCAGTGCCGGAGAGGGGCAGCGGAGCTATGGCTACACCTTC.

Here the CDR3 reads CASSFSGPYRSGAKNIQYF. DNA for the CDR3: TGTGCCAGCAGCTTCTCCGGGCCCTATCGATCGGGAGCCAAAAACATTCAGTACTTC. The rearrangement joins TRBV7-2 to TRBJ2-4, with D unresolved. This CDR3 spans 19 amino acids. Trimming shortened V by 3 bases and J by 0 bases, and 21 bases separated the two germline ends. Germline-derived CDR1 and CDR2 are SGHTA and FQGNSA.

This clonotype was counted between two and nine times. The J gene is TRBJ2-1, the V gene TRBV30; D is unclear. The germline gives CDR1 GTSNPN, CDR2 SVGIG (reference sequence). Deletions cut 1 base from V and 8 bases from J, with 6 bases between. The CDR3 totals 11 residues. The CDR3 DNA reads TGTGCCTGGAGTGGCCTCGATGAGCAGTTCTTC. It yields the protein CAWSGLDEQFF. The variable domain in full, with the rest retrieved from reference TRBV30 and TRBJ2-1, is SQTIHQWPATLVQPVGSPLSLECTVEGTSNPNLYWYRQAAGRGLQLLFYSVGIGQISSEVPQNLSASRPQDRQFILSSKKLLLSDSGFYLCAWSGLDEQFFGPGTRLTVL.

The CDR3 sequence is CASSLLPRAINEKLFF. The CDR3 nucleotides are TGTGCCAGCAGCTTGCTCCCCCGGGCCATAAATGAAAAACTGTTTTTT. The V gene is TRBV7-3, the J gene TRBJ1-4; no clear D gene. V was shortened by 3 bases and J by 5 bases, with 16 bases between the two germline ends. The germline CDR1 and CDR2 sequences are SGHTA and FQGTGA. The CDR3 contains 16 residues.

This clonotype showed up just a few times. The chain is built from TRBV5-6 and TRBJ1-3; D may be TRBD1 (6 bases). This CDR3 has 18 residues. Trimming pared 4 bases from V and 1 base from J, leaving 21 bases between. Germline lookup yields CDR1 SGHDT and CDR2 YYEEEE. The chain's CDR3 is CASSPSPAWGASGNTIYF. CDR3 bases: TGTGCCAGCAGCCCCTCTCCAGCGTGGGGGGCGTCTGGAAACACCATATATTTT.

This clonotype has a handful of counts. The chain recombines TRBV5-4 with TRBJ2-5; 12 bases align to TRBD2. Germline V gene lookup returns CDR1 SGHNT and CDR2 YYREEE (reference sequence). The J segment lost 3 bases and the V segment lost 4 bases, leaving 1 base of the junction unmatched. The CDR3 spans 14 residues. CDR3 loop: CASSRTSGEETQYF. CDR3 DNA: TGTGCCAGCAGCCGGACTAGCGGGGAAGAGACCCAGTACTTC.